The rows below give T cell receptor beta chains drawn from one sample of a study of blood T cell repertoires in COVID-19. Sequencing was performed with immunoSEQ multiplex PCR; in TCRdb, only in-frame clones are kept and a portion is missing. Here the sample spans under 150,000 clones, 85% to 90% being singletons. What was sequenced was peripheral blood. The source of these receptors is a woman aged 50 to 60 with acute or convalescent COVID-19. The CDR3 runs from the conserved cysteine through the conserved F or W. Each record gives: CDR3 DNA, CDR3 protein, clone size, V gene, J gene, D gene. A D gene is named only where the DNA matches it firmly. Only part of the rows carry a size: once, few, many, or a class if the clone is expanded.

CDR3 DNA: TGTGCCAGCAGCGTCGGGACTAGCGGCTACAATGAGCAGTTCTTC; CDR3 protein: CASSVGTSGYNEQFF; clone size: NA; V gene: TRBV9; J gene: TRBJ2-1; D gene: TRBD2
CDR3 DNA: TGTGCCAGCAGTGACAGGGGTGGTATCGATACGCAGTATTTT; CDR3 protein: CASSDRGGIDTQYF; clone size: once; V gene: TRBV6-1; J gene: TRBJ2-3; D gene: NA
CDR3 DNA: TGCGCCAGCAGTGAAAACAGGAACACCGGGGAGCTGTTTTTT; CDR3 protein: CASSENRNTGELFF; clone size: NA; V gene: TRBV10-2; J gene: TRBJ2-2; D gene: NA
CDR3 DNA: TGTGCCAGCAGCCGTTACAGGATTGAAGCTTTCTTT; CDR3 protein: CASSRYRIEAFF; clone size: NA; V gene: TRBV11-2; J gene: TRBJ1-1; D gene: NA
CDR3 DNA: TGTGCCAGCAGCACCGGGACAGGGGGAAACACCATATATTTT; CDR3 protein: CASSTGTGGNTIYF; clone size: once; V gene: TRBV7-2; J gene: TRBJ1-3; D gene: TRBD1
CDR3 DNA: TGTGCCAGCATGGGCCAGGGAGGATCACCCCTCCACTTT; CDR3 protein: CASMGQGGSPLHF; clone size: NA; V gene: TRBV6-5; J gene: TRBJ1-6; D gene: NA
CDR3 DNA: TGCGCCAGCAGCTTGGGCGGGGGCATTTACAATGAGCAGTTCTTC; CDR3 protein: CASSLGGGIYNEQFF; clone size: once; V gene: TRBV5-1; J gene: TRBJ2-1; D gene: NA
CDR3 DNA: TGTGCCATTAAGGGTAACAGGGACTCCTACGAGCAGTACTTC; CDR3 protein: CAIKGNRDSYEQYF; clone size: NA; V gene: TRBV6-5; J gene: TRBJ2-7; D gene: NA
CDR3 DNA: TGTGCCTGGAGTGATCGCGTGAACTCTGGAAACACCATATATTTT; CDR3 protein: CAWSDRVNSGNTIYF; clone size: NA; V gene: TRBV30; J gene: TRBJ1-3; D gene: NA
CDR3 DNA: TGTGCCACCGCCGGGACAGGGAGCTACGAGCAGTACTTC; CDR3 protein: CATAGTGSYEQYF; clone size: NA; V gene: TRBV19; J gene: TRBJ2-7; D gene: TRBD1
CDR3 DNA: TGCGCCAGCAGCCAAGTGCGCCCTAACAGGGAGCGGACTGAAGCTTTCTTT; CDR3 protein: CASSQVRPNRERTEAFF; clone size: NA; V gene: TRBV4-1; J gene: TRBJ1-1; D gene: NA
CDR3 DNA: TGTGCCAGCAGTGACCCCGGGACAGGGCGATACGAGCAGTACTTC; CDR3 protein: CASSDPGTGRYEQYF; clone size: NA; V gene: TRBV6-6; J gene: TRBJ2-7; D gene: TRBD1
CDR3 DNA: TGTGCCAGCAGCCCCCGTGCGGGGGTAGCTTTCTTT; CDR3 protein: CASSPRAGVAFF; clone size: NA; V gene: TRBV9; J gene: TRBJ1-1; D gene: NA
CDR3 DNA: TGTGCCAGCAGCTCAACACCAGGGCATTGGGGGGCTGAAGCTTTCTTT; CDR3 protein: CASSSTPGHWGAEAFF; clone size: NA; V gene: TRBV9; J gene: TRBJ1-1; D gene: NA
CDR3 DNA: TGCGCCAGCAGTGGGAAAGCGGGAGTAGTCGGGAATGAGCAGTTCTTC; CDR3 protein: CASSGKAGVVGNEQFF; clone size: NA; V gene: TRBV10-1; J gene: TRBJ2-1; D gene: TRBD2
CDR3 DNA: TGTGCCAGCAGCCAGTTACAGAACACTGAAGCTTTCTTT; CDR3 protein: CASSQLQNTEAFF; clone size: NA; V gene: TRBV14; J gene: TRBJ1-1; D gene: NA
CDR3 DNA: TGTGCCAGCAGCCAAGTAGCGGTAAGCGGGCATGAGCAGTTCTTC; CDR3 protein: CASSQVAVSGHEQFF; clone size: NA; V gene: TRBV3-1/TRBV3-2; J gene: TRBJ2-1; D gene: NA
CDR3 DNA: TGTGCCTGGAGTCTCGGGATAGGGAACACTGAAGCTTTCTTT; CDR3 protein: CAWSLGIGNTEAFF; clone size: NA; V gene: TRBV30; J gene: TRBJ1-1; D gene: NA
CDR3 DNA: TGTGCCAGCAGCCAAGAAGGGGTAGGGCCAACTTCCCTCTCCTACGAGCAGTACTTC; CDR3 protein: CASSQEGVGPTSLSYEQYF; clone size: few; V gene: TRBV3-1/TRBV3-2; J gene: TRBJ2-7; D gene: NA
CDR3 DNA: TGTGCCAGCAGCTTAAGCGCCATCTCCTCTGAAGCTTTCTTT; CDR3 protein: CASSLSAISSEAFF; clone size: once; V gene: TRBV13; J gene: TRBJ1-1; D gene: NA
CDR3 DNA: TGTGCCAGCTCACCACCGGGCAGGGGCAGAGGGACCGGGGAGCTGTTTTTT; CDR3 protein: CASSPPGRGRGTGELFF; clone size: NA; V gene: TRBV18; J gene: TRBJ2-2; D gene: NA
CDR3 DNA: TGTGCCAGCAGCTCGACCATTTCTAGCTCTGGAAACACCATATATTTT; CDR3 protein: CASSSTISSSGNTIYF; clone size: NA; V gene: TRBV7-6; J gene: TRBJ1-3; D gene: NA
CDR3 DNA: TGCGCCAGCAGCCAAGATCTGGGAAGGGGGGCTTTCTTT; CDR3 protein: CASSQDLGRGAFF; clone size: NA; V gene: TRBV4-3; J gene: TRBJ1-1; D gene: NA
CDR3 DNA: TGTGCCAGCAGTTATTCCGGGGGTACTGGAAACACCATATATTTT; CDR3 protein: CASSYSGGTGNTIYF; clone size: NA; V gene: TRBV6-5; J gene: TRBJ1-3; D gene: NA
CDR3 DNA: TGTGCCAGCTCACCAGGGTCCCTGGGGGGAAACATTCAGTACTTC; CDR3 protein: CASSPGSLGGNIQYF; clone size: NA; V gene: TRBV18; J gene: TRBJ2-4; D gene: NA
CDR3 DNA: TGTGCCAGCAGCCAAGGGAGGACTGAAGCTTTCTTT; CDR3 protein: CASSQGRTEAFF; clone size: NA; V gene: TRBV3-1/TRBV3-2; J gene: TRBJ1-1; D gene: NA
CDR3 DNA: TGTGCCAGCAGTTTAAAGGCGGAGGGTGAAAAACTGTTTTTT; CDR3 protein: CASSLKAEGEKLFF; clone size: NA; V gene: TRBV27; J gene: TRBJ1-4; D gene: NA
CDR3 DNA: TGCGCCAGCACAACCCGTCCCGGGAGTAACGAGCAGTTCTTC; CDR3 protein: CASTTRPGSNEQFF; clone size: NA; V gene: TRBV5-1; J gene: TRBJ2-1; D gene: NA
CDR3 DNA: TGTGCCAGCAGTGAATCGTACACAGGGGATACGCAGTATTTT; CDR3 protein: CASSESYTGDTQYF; clone size: NA; V gene: TRBV25-1; J gene: TRBJ2-3; D gene: NA
CDR3 DNA: TGTGCCAGCAGCCGGGGGTACACCGGGGAGCTGTTTTTT; CDR3 protein: CASSRGYTGELFF; clone size: NA; V gene: TRBV7-2; J gene: TRBJ2-2; D gene: NA